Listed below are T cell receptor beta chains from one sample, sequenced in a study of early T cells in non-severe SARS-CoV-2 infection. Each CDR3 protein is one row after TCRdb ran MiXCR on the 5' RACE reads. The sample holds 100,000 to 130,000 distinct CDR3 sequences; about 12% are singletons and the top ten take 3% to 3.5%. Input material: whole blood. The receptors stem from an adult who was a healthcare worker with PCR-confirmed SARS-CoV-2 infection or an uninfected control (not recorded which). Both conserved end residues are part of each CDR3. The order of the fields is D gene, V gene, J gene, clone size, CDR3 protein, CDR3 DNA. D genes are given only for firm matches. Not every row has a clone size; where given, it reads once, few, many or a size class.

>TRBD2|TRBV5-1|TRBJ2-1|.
CASSFLLAGVAYNEQFF
TGCGCCAGCAGCTTTCTGCTAGCGGGAGTAGCCTACAATGAGCAGTTCTTC
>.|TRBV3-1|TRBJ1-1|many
CASSPRDRREDTEAFF
TGTGCCAGCAGCCCTCGCGACAGGCGAGAGGACACTGAAGCTTTCTTT
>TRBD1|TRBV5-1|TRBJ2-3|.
CAGSLRWTGSTDTQYF
TGCGCCGGCAGCCTTCGTTGGACAGGGAGTACAGATACGCAGTATTTT
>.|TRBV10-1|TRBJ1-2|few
CASSPFPGRGYTF
TGCGCCAGCAGCCCCTTCCCGGGCCGGGGCTACACCTTC
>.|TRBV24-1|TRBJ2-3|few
CATTAGPTDTQYF
TGTGCCACCACGGCGGGGCCCACAGATACGCAGTATTTT
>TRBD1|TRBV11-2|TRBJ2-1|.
CASSSDRALRNEQFF
TGTGCCAGCAGCTCTGACAGGGCCCTTAGGAATGAGCAGTTCTTC
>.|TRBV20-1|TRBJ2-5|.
CSAAGSETQYF
TGCAGTGCCGCAGGGTCAGAGACCCAGTACTTC
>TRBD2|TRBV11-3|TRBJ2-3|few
CASSPSGLAGSTDTQYF
TGTGCCAGCAGCCCTAGCGGACTAGCGGGGTCCACAGATACGCAGTATTTT
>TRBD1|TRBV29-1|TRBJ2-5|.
CSAGQGIETQYF
TGCAGCGCGGGACAGGGTATAGAGACCCAGTACTTC
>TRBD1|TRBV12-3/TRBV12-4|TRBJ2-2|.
CASSLTGRSNTGELFF
TGTGCCAGCAGTCTGACAGGGCGATCGAACACCGGGGAGCTGTTTTTT
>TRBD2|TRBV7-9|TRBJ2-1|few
CASSPGLAGGSEQFF
TGTGCCAGCAGCCCGGGACTAGCGGGAGGTAGTGAGCAGTTCTTC
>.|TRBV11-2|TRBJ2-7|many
CASSSDGYEQYF
TGTGCCAGCAGCTCCGACGGCTACGAGCAGTACTTC
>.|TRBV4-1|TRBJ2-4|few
CASSHEGGALVSAKNIQYF
TGCGCCAGCAGCCACGAAGGGGGGGCCCTCGTATCTGCCAAAAACATTCAGTACTTC
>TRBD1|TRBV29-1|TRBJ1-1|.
CSAEQGTPTEAFF
TGCAGCGCCGAACAGGGGACTCCCACTGAAGCTTTCTTT
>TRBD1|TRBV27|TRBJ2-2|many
CASSKGQGNAGELFF
TGTGCCAGCAGTAAGGGACAGGGGAACGCCGGGGAGCTGTTTTTT
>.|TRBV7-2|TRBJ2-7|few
CASSFLGNSYEQYF
TGTGCCAGCAGCTTTCTAGGGAATTCCTACGAGCAGTACTTC
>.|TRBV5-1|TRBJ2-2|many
CASSQGSGATGELFF
TGCGCCAGCAGCCAGGGGTCAGGCGCCACCGGGGAGCTGTTTTTT
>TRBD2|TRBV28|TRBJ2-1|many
CASTWTSGSEQFF
TGTGCCAGCACTTGGACTAGCGGGTCGGAGCAGTTCTTC
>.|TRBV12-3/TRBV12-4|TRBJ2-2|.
CASSMGAPGTGELFF
TGTGCCAGCAGTATGGGGGCGCCGGGCACCGGGGAGCTGTTTTTT
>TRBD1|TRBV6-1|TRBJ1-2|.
CASSLGQGEGGYTF
TGTGCCAGCAGTCTCGGACAGGGGGAAGGCGGCTACACCTTC
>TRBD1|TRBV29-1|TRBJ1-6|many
CSVGQGEGSPLHF
TGCAGCGTCGGACAGGGGGAGGGATCACCCCTCCACTTT
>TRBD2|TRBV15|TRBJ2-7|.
CATSRGGGGSYEQYF
TGTGCCACCAGCAGAGGCGGCGGGGGCTCCTACGAGCAGTACTTC
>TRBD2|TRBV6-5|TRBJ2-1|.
CASSYGLNSGGSYNEQFF
TGTGCCAGCAGTTACGGACTCAATTCGGGAGGATCATACAATGAGCAGTTCTTC
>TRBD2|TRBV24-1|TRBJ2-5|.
CATSDLPTSGKETQYF
TGTGCCACCAGTGATTTGCCGACTAGCGGAAAAGAGACCCAGTACTTC
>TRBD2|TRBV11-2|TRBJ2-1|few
CASKRGASGTWYEQFF
TGTGCCTCTAAACGGGGTGCTAGCGGAACCTGGTATGAGCAGTTCTTC
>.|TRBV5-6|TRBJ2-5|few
CASSLESGEAGETQYF
TGTGCCAGCAGCTTGGAGTCCGGGGAGGCGGGAGAGACCCAGTACTTC
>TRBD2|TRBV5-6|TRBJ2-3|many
CASSLGLASTDTQYF
TGTGCCAGCAGCTTGGGACTAGCTAGCACAGATACGCAGTATTTT
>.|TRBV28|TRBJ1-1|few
CASSLPEALWAFF
TGTGCCAGCAGTTTACCCGAGGCGCTGTGGGCTTTCTTT
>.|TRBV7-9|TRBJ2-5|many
CASEEGQETQYF
TGTGCCAGCGAGGAGGGGCAAGAGACCCAGTACTTC
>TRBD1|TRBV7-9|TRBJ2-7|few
CASSLRDRSTEEQYF
TGTGCCAGCAGCTTAAGGGACAGGAGTACAGAAGAGCAGTACTTC
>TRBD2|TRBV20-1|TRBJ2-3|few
CSATGLAGLTDTQYF
TGCAGTGCTACCGGACTAGCGGGGCTCACAGATACGCAGTATTTT
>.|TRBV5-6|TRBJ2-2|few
CASSLGQGAGTGELFF
TGTGCCAGCAGCTTGGGGCAAGGGGCGGGAACCGGGGAGCTGTTTTTT
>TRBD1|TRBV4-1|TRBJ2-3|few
CASSFDTGTGVTDTQYF
TGCGCCAGCAGCTTCGATACCGGGACAGGGGTCACAGATACGCAGTATTTT
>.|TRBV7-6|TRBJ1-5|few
CASSLGTGAEPQHF
TGTGCCAGCAGCCTGGGGACTGGCGCAGAGCCCCAGCATTTT
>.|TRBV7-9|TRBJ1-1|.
CASSFPGGPLNTEAFF
TGTGCCAGCAGCTTTCCCGGAGGGCCCCTCAACACTGAAGCTTTCTTT
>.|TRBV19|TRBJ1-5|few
CASSRMDAQPQHF
TGTGCCAGTTCACGGATGGATGCTCAGCCCCAGCATTTT
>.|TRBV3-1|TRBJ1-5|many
CASSRGSNQPQHF
TGTGCCAGCAGCCGGGGGAGCAATCAGCCCCAGCATTTT
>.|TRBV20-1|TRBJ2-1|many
CSARDGNSNEQFF
TGCAGTGCTAGAGATGGGAACTCCAATGAGCAGTTCTTC
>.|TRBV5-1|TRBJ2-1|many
CASSLGDMAYNEQFF
TGCGCCAGCAGCTTGGGGGACATGGCCTACAATGAGCAGTTCTTC
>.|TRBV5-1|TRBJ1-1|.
CASSFLRSDTEAFF
TGCGCCAGCAGCTTCTTGCGGAGCGACACTGAAGCTTTCTTT
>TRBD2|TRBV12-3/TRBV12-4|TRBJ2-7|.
CASSPPGLAGEQYF
TGTGCCAGCAGTCCCCCGGGACTAGCAGGCGAGCAGTACTTC
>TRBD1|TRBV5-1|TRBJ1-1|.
CASSGERTRGMNTEAFF
TGCGCCAGCAGCGGTGAACGGACCAGGGGGATGAACACTGAAGCTTTCTTT
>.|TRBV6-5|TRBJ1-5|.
CASSGVRGGNQPQHF
TGTGCCAGCAGTGGGGTTAGGGGGGGCAATCAGCCCCAGCATTTT
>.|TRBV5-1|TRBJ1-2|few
CASSLGDGYGYTF
TGCGCCAGCAGCTTGGGGGATGGCTATGGCTACACCTTC
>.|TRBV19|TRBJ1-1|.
CASTMQGWTEAFF
TGTGCCAGTACCATGCAGGGATGGACTGAAGCTTTCTTT
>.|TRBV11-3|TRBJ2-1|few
CASSLDPRLRNEQFF
TGTGCCAGCAGCTTAGACCCGCGACTCCGCAATGAGCAGTTCTTC
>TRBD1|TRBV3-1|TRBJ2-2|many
CASSRLIGQGSGELFF
TGTGCCAGCAGCCGACTCATAGGACAGGGGTCCGGGGAGCTGTTTTTT
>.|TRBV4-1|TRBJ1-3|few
CASSQGGRGPLSGNTIYF
TGCGCCAGCAGCCAAGGGGGCAGGGGACCGCTCTCTGGAAACACCATATATTTT
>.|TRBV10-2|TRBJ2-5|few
CASSDWQRETQYF
TGCGCCAGCAGTGATTGGCAGAGAGAGACCCAGTACTTC
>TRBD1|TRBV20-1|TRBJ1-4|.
CSARETGWEKLFF
TGCAGTGCTAGAGAGACAGGGTGGGAAAAACTGTTTTTT